A selection of T cell receptor beta chains follows, all from one sample in a study of spatial heterogeneity in lung cancer. TCRdb re-called the 5' RACE reads with MiXCR, one entry per CDR3 protein. The sample consists of 89,000 or so distinct CDR3 sequences, approximately 21% of them appearing once. The starting material was PBMCs, obtained at surgery. The receptors originated from a male donor with early-stage non-small cell lung cancer. Each CDR3 is given with its conserved first and last residue. Each record gives: D gene, V gene, J gene, clone size, CDR3 DNA, CDR3 protein. The D gene is left open where the match is weak. Clone size is given for some rows only: seen once, a few or many times, or a class if the clone is expanded.

TRBD2,TRBV27,TRBJ2-2,NA,TGTGCCAGCAGTCCCGGACTAGCGGGAGTTGGCACCGGGGAGCTGTTTTTT,CASSPGLAGVGTGELFF
NA,TRBV5-4,TRBJ2-3,NA,TGTGCCGCCGGAGACTCCACAGATACGCAGTATTTT,CAAGDSTDTQYF
NA,TRBV7-2,TRBJ2-3,NA,TGTGCCAGCAGCTTAGCGCGACTTGAGGCGCAGTATTTT,CASSLARLEAQYF
TRBD2,TRBV11-3,TRBJ2-7,many,TGTGCCAGCAGCCGGTCGACTAGCGACGAGCAGTACTTC,CASSRSTSDEQYF
NA,TRBV7-7,TRBJ2-2,few,TGTGCTAGCAGCTTACGGACCGGGGAGGCCGGGGAGCTGTTTTTT,CASSLRTGEAGELFF
NA,TRBV9,TRBJ2-2,many,TGTGCCAGCAGCGTAGGGCAGAACACCGGGGAGCTGTTTTTT,CASSVGQNTGELFF
NA,TRBV7-9,TRBJ1-1,few,TGTGCCAGCGGCCACAGAGGGAACACTGAAGCTTTCTTT,CASGHRGNTEAFF
TRBD1,TRBV2,TRBJ2-2,NA,TGTGCCAGCAGGGGGACAGGGGACACCGGGGAGCTGTTTTTT,CASRGTGDTGELFF
TRBD1,TRBV6-6,TRBJ1-3,few,TGTGCCAGCAGCCGAGGACAGGGTTCTTTTGGAAACACCATATATTTT,CASSRGQGSFGNTIYF
NA,TRBV7-9,TRBJ2-1,few,TGTGCCAGCAGCCACCGGGACACCGTCTACAATGAGCAGTTCTTC,CASSHRDTVYNEQFF
NA,TRBV11-1,TRBJ1-1,NA,TGTGCCAGCAGCCCCGGGACTATCGAGGCTGAAGCTTTCTTT,CASSPGTIEAEAFF
NA,TRBV29-1,TRBJ1-5,few,TGCAGCGTTGATATGGGTGGAGGTCAGCCCCAGCATTTT,CSVDMGGGQPQHF
NA,TRBV6-2/TRBV6-3,TRBJ1-2,few,TGTGCCAGCAGTAAGCACAGGGATGGCTACACCTTC,CASSKHRDGYTF
TRBD2,TRBV28,TRBJ2-4,NA,TGTGCCAGCAGTTTATGGACTAGCGGGAGCATAGACATTCAGTACTTC,CASSLWTSGSIDIQYF
TRBD2,TRBV3-1,TRBJ2-5,many,TGTGCCAGCAGCCCTAGCGGGAGCGGAGAGACCCAGTACTTC,CASSPSGSGETQYF
TRBD1,TRBV27,TRBJ1-1,NA,TGTGCCAGCAGTCGTTCACCGGGGACAGGGGGTGCTGAAGCTTTCTTT,CASSRSPGTGGAEAFF
NA,TRBV11-1,TRBJ2-5,NA,TGTGCCAGCAGCGTTTGGGAACAAGAGACCCAGTACTTC,CASSVWEQETQYF
TRBD1,TRBV7-2,TRBJ2-7,many,TGTGCCAGCAGCTTCGGACAGGGCGTGAAGGAGCAGTACTTC,CASSFGQGVKEQYF
NA,TRBV5-1,TRBJ1-4,NA,TGCGCCAGCAGCGGGGATACAGCCTCTGAAAAACTGTTTTTT,CASSGDTASEKLFF
TRBD1,TRBV12-3/TRBV12-4,TRBJ2-4,few,TGTGCCAGCAGTTTCCACAGGGGGATGGCCAAAAACATTCAGTACTTC,CASSFHRGMAKNIQYF
NA,TRBV5-5,TRBJ1-2,many,TGTGCCACCCACGGGGGGCATGTGATAAGCTACTATGGCTACACCTTC,CATHGGHVISYYGYTF
TRBD2,TRBV20-1,TRBJ2-1,NA,TGCAGTGCTAGAGCGGTTAGCGGGAGGTTCGGTGAGCAGTTCTTC,CSARAVSGRFGEQFF
NA,TRBV5-1,TRBJ2-3,NA,TGCGCCAGCAGCCATCCCCAGGGGTCAGATACGCAGTATTTT,CASSHPQGSDTQYF
TRBD2,TRBV9,TRBJ2-7,NA,TGTGCCAGCAGCCAAGGGACTAGCGGGGGCACCTACGAGCAGTACTTC,CASSQGTSGGTYEQYF
NA,TRBV12-3/TRBV12-4,TRBJ1-1,NA,TGTGCCAGCAGTCCTCCAAGTAGGGGAGCTTTCTTT,CASSPPSRGAFF
NA,TRBV4-3,TRBJ2-1,NA,TGCGCCAGCAGCGCCCCGCCAGGGTATGAGCAGTTCTTC,CASSAPPGYEQFF
NA,TRBV4-1,TRBJ2-7,NA,TGCGCCAGCAGCCAAGAGGGAAGGACGCCTTCCTACGAGCAGTACTTC,CASSQEGRTPSYEQYF
NA,TRBV20-1,TRBJ2-1,NA,TGCAGTGCTAGAGATGGGGAGAGAGGGGACAATGAGCAGTTCTTC,CSARDGERGDNEQFF
TRBD2,TRBV5-1,TRBJ2-4,NA,TGCGCCAGCAGCTTGGGATTAGCGGGAGTAGCCAAAAACATTCAGTACTTC,CASSLGLAGVAKNIQYF
TRBD2,TRBV7-2,TRBJ2-1,NA,TGTGCCAGCAGCGTCCAGCGGGGGGGCTACAATGAGCAGTTCTTC,CASSVQRGGYNEQFF
TRBD1,TRBV2,TRBJ2-7,many,TGTGCCAGCAGCGGACAGGGGGCCCTCTATCGCGAGCAGTACTTC,CASSGQGALYREQYF
TRBD1,TRBV29-1,TRBJ1-1,NA,TGCAGCGTGAAGCCGGGACAGCAGAACACTGAAGCTTTCTTT,CSVKPGQQNTEAFF
NA,TRBV7-2,TRBJ2-1,few,TGTGCCAGCAGCTTAGGGGCAGGCGCCTCCTACAATGAGCAGTTCTTC,CASSLGAGASYNEQFF
TRBD1,TRBV5-1,TRBJ1-4,few,TGCGCCAGCAGCCACCACCGACAGGGCGATGAAAAACTGTTTTTT,CASSHHRQGDEKLFF
TRBD1,TRBV6-6,TRBJ2-3,NA,TGTGCCAGCAGTTACACCCCCGACAGGGGCCCTAGCACAGATACGCAGTATTTT,CASSYTPDRGPSTDTQYF
TRBD2,TRBV24-1,TRBJ2-1,few,TGTGCCACCAGTGACCATAGCGGGGGGACAGATGAGCAGTTCTTC,CATSDHSGGTDEQFF
TRBD1,TRBV9,TRBJ2-7,few,TGTGCCAGCAGCGTAGCCGGGGACAGGACGGACGAGCAGTACTTC,CASSVAGDRTDEQYF
TRBD2,TRBV4-1,TRBJ2-2,many,TGCGCCAGCAGCCACGGACTAGCGGGGGCCACCGGGGAGCTGTTTTTT,CASSHGLAGATGELFF
TRBD1,TRBV5-1,TRBJ1-2,few,TGCGCCAGCAGCCAAGGGACAGGGAGAGGCTACACCTTC,CASSQGTGRGYTF
TRBD1,TRBV5-5,TRBJ2-5,NA,TGTGCCAGCAGCCTGACAGGGTATGGAGAGACCCAGTACTTC,CASSLTGYGETQYF
NA,TRBV15,TRBJ1-3,many,TGTGCCACCAGCTATGCTGCTCCGGGGGATGGAAACACCATATATTTT,CATSYAAPGDGNTIYF
TRBD1,TRBV20-1,TRBJ1-5,many,TGCAGTGCCAGGCCCCGGGACAGGGAGAATCAGCCCCAGCATTTT,CSARPRDRENQPQHF
TRBD1,TRBV6-1,TRBJ2-7,few,TGTGCCAGCAGTGAAATGACAGGGGCACCCTACGAGCAGTACTTC,CASSEMTGAPYEQYF
TRBD1,TRBV18,TRBJ1-2,NA,TGTGCCAGCTCAAAGGACCCGGGACAGGGTCGGAGCTATGGCTACACCTTC,CASSKDPGQGRSYGYTF
NA,TRBV25-1,TRBJ2-7,NA,TGTGCCAGCAGTGCCACGGACAGCGACGAGCAGTACTTC,CASSATDSDEQYF
NA,TRBV2,TRBJ2-2,NA,TGTGCCAGCGGTGGGCAACAAACGGGCGGGGAGCTGTTTTTT,CASGGQQTGGELFF
NA,TRBV25-1,TRBJ1-1,few,TGTGCCAGCAGTGAACTTACCCCAAACACTGAAGCTTTCTTT,CASSELTPNTEAFF
TRBD1,TRBV5-6,TRBJ2-5,NA,TGTGCCAGCAGCTTCACAGGGGGCAGAGAGACCCAGTACTTC,CASSFTGGRETQYF
TRBD2,TRBV28,TRBJ2-7,NA,TGTGCCACCACGGAGCGGGATTTGTTCGAGCAGTACTTC,CATTERDLFEQYF
TRBD2,TRBV28,TRBJ2-1,NA,TGTGCCAGCAGTTCGACTACTAGCGGGATGAGTTACAATGAGCAGTTCTTC,CASSSTTSGMSYNEQFF
NA,TRBV3-1,TRBJ2-7,many,TGTGCCAGCAGCCGGGGTCCCTCCTACGAGCAGTACTTC,CASSRGPSYEQYF
NA,TRBV20-1,TRBJ2-5,few,TGCAGTGCTAGAGTCCAGGCGTGGGAGACCCAGTACTTC,CSARVQAWETQYF
NA,TRBV7-3,TRBJ1-5,NA,TGTGCCAGCAGCTTATCGGTGGGAGCACTCCAGCATTTT,CASSLSVGALQHF
NA,TRBV28,TRBJ1-5,few,TGTGCCAGCAACGACCCGACAGGTAATCAGCCCCAGCATTTT,CASNDPTGNQPQHF
NA,TRBV30,TRBJ1-1,few,TGTGCCTGGTCCGGGGGCAGGAACACTGAAGCTTTCTTT,CAWSGGRNTEAFF
NA,TRBV6-5,TRBJ2-1,once,TGTGCCAGCAGGCCAGACTTGATCTCCTACAATGAGCAGTTCTTC,CASRPDLISYNEQFF
TRBD2,TRBV27,TRBJ2-1,NA,TGTGCCAGCAGTTTAGTACTAGCGAGGGAGCAGTTCTTC,CASSLVLAREQFF
TRBD1,TRBV18,TRBJ2-1,NA,TGTGCCAGCTCTCCCCCTGCGACAGGGACAAACAATGAGCAGATCTTC,CASSPPATGTNNEQIF
NA,TRBV3-1,TRBJ1-6,NA,TGTGCCAGCAGCCAAGATCGAAGCCTAAGGGGCCATTCACCCCTCCACTTT,CASSQDRSLRGHSPLHF
NA,TRBV20-1,TRBJ1-1,few,TGCAGTGCTAGTATCGGGGCTGAAGCTTTCTTT,CSASIGAEAFF